This TCR beta chain came from a study of cytomegalovirus exposure and HLA in healthy donors. The study's findings and limits: Earlier findings revealed that most TCR beta V segments proved productive either about 87% or about 30% of the time. Across donors, presence/absence analyses took sequencing depth to be roughly uniform. Accurate prediction of HLA-A and HLA-B alleles (for most subjects) was reportedly achieved from TCR beta sequences.

Primers included in the PCR were 60 Vbeta and 13 Jbeta primers. Per the original methods: Around 9.9 million shared chains were among the roughly 80 million unique TCR beta chains that a later analysis counted. Assay: immunoSEQ multiplex PCR; the TCRdb copy retains only in-frame clones and omits some. D and trimming were read from the DNA, whereas the V and J calls and clone size are those reported in that table. The sample lists about 170,000 clones, over 80% occurring once. The CDR3 has 13 residues. Germline CDR1 and CDR2: SSHAT and FNYEAQ (reference sequence). V lost 5 bases to trimming and J lost 8 bases; unmatched junction nucleotides: 4. Turning to this clone: Its antigen is undetermined.

This sequence was found in a boy between 2 and 10 years old in good health and CMV-seronegative. Material: PBMCs. V usage is TRBV7-7 and J usage is TRBJ2-2, with 8 bases that match TRBD1. This chain's CDR3 is CASSMDRVGELFF. The CDR3 DNA reads as TGTGCCAGCAGCATGGACAGGGTTGGGGAGCTGTTTTTT.